Each of the 7 T cell receptor beta chains below was sequenced from the same sample in a study of identical twins. TCRdb itself ran the 5' RACE reads through MiXCR, one entry per CDR3 protein. The sample has 240,000 or so distinct CDR3 sequences; about an eighth are singletons. These sequences were also reported in another study, on yellow fever vaccine responses in identical twins.

Specimen: memory (CD45RO+) T cells sorted from blood. The receptors were gathered from a woman aged 18-30 years in good health.

This clonotype was seen many times. V and J are TRBV4-3 and TRBJ2-1, with D uncertain. V was shortened by 3 bases and J by 8 bases, with 14 bases between the two germline ends. CDR1 is LGHNA, CDR2 YSLEER, per germline. The CDR3 has 14 amino acids. CDR3 sequence: CASSQGFLLDEQFF. The DNA of the CDR3 is TGCGCCAGCAGCCAGGGGTTCCTCCTGGATGAGCAGTTCTTC.

Many counts were recorded for this clonotype. CDR3 loop: CASSPALGTGGNTIYF. CDR3 coding DNA: TGTGCCAGCAGCCCAGCTTTGGGGACGGGTGGAAACACCATATATTTT. The chain has TRBV9 and TRBJ1-3, with D possibly matching TRBD1 (5 bases). Germline values: CDR1 SGDLS, CDR2 YYNGEE. The V end lost 4 bases, the J end lost 3 bases, and 17 bases lay between the germline ends. The CDR3 extends over 16 amino acids.

V and J are TRBV9 and TRBJ1-6; 7 bases line up with TRBD1. The CDR3 has 15 amino acids. V lost 0 bases to trimming and J lost 10 bases; unmatched junction nucleotides: 7. CDR1 SGDLS and CDR2 YYNGEE come from the germline V gene. The CDR3 DNA reads as TGTGCCAGCAGCGTAGTCGGAACAGGGGAATCACCCCTCCACTTT. It yields the protein CASSVVGTGESPLHF.

This clonotype was picked up a small number of times. The chain joins TRBV6-5 to TRBJ2-7; TRBD2 aligns across 16 bases. The CDR3 extends over 18 amino acids. Germline assignment: CDR1 MNHEY and CDR2 SVGAGI. J gave up 7 bases and V 4 bases, and 13 bases lay outside the gene matches. This CDR3 is CASSSPGLAGGAPVEQYF. CDR3 DNA: TGTGCCAGCAGTTCTCCGGGACTAGCGGGAGGGGCCCCTGTAGAGCAGTACTTC.

This clonotype appeared a few times. The V gene is TRBV12-3 or TRBV12-4, the J gene TRBJ2-7; D possibly matches TRBD1 or TRBD2 (5 bases each). This CDR3 is built from 13 residues. V was clipped by 9 bases and J by 4 bases, with 16 bases between them. The CDR3: CASSPGRKYEQYF. CDR3 nucleotides: TGTGCCAGTTCTCCGGGACGAAAATACGAGCAGTACTTC.

This clonotype was counted at least ten times. The chain recombines TRBV2 with TRBJ1-2; tentative D call: TRBD1 (5 bases). CDR1 is SNHLY, CDR2 FYNNEI, per germline. The length of the CDR3 is 13 residues. Trimming left V 6 bases short and J 4 bases short, with 12 bases between. The CDR3 region has the DNA TGTGCCAGCAGAGCTAGACAGACCTATGGCTACACCTTC. Protein sequence: CASRARQTYGYTF.

The chain is built from TRBV6-5 and TRBJ2-1, with 9 nucleotides matching TRBD1. The CDR3 runs 15 residues. Germline V CDR1 and CDR2: MNHEY, SVGAGI. The V segment lost 2 bases and the J segment 6 bases; nucleotides outside the gene matches: 5. In nucleotides, the CDR3 is TGTGCCAGCAGTTACCGTGACAGGGGGGGCAATGAGCAGTTCTTC. Protein sequence: CASSYRDRGGNEQFF.